The 12 T cell receptor beta chains given below trace back to one sample, sequenced in a study of yellow fever vaccine responses in identical twins. TCRdb passed the RT-PCR reads through MiXCR, listing each CDR3 protein once. This sample has about 19,000 distinct CDR3 sequences, with approximately 79% found just once. Sequenced material: T cells from blood (PBMCs), unsorted or a sorted subset (not recorded which), taken before or after yellow fever vaccination (not recorded which). Receptors originate from a woman aged 18-29 years who received the yellow fever vaccine.

V usage is TRBV29-1 and J usage is TRBJ1-4; tentatively, D is TRBD1 (6 bases). The CDR3 has 13 residues. Trimming took 6 bases from V and 7 from J, leaving 15 bases between them. Germline V CDR1 and CDR2: SQVTM, ANQGSEA. In DNA, the CDR3 is TGCAGCGTCGAACAGGGTCGCTTTGAAAAACTGTTTTTT. The encoded protein is CSVEQGRFEKLFF.

This chain joins TRBV7-6 and TRBJ1-2; D might be TRBD1 (5 bases). The CDR3 contains 14 residues. V lost 5 bases and J lost 6, with 16 bases in between. The V gene's germline CDR1 is SGHVS and CDR2 FNYEAQ. CDR3 in amino acids: CASSPVSGTDGYTF. The CDR3 DNA follows: TGTGCCAGCAGCCCCGTTTCGGGGACCGATGGCTACACCTTC.

J is TRBJ2-1 and V is TRBV3-1; D might be TRBD1 or TRBD2, each matching 5 bases. From germline, CDR1 is LGHDT and CDR2 YNNKEL (reference sequence). The V end lost 5 bases, the J end lost 7 bases, and 12 bases lay between the germline ends. This CDR3 region has 13 residues. Written as DNA, the CDR3 is TGTGCCAGCAGCGGGGGAAGTAGGAATGAGCAGTTCTTC. Encoded protein: CASSGGSRNEQFF.

This clonotype was seen once. The chain uses TRBV7-6 and TRBJ2-7, with 13 bases matching TRBD2. Losses at the gene ends were 5 bases for V and 2 bases for J; bases not matched to a gene: 6. The CDR3 totals 16 residues. The germline CDR1 and CDR2 sequences are SGHVS and FNYEAQ. The DNA for the CDR3 is TGTGCCAGCAGCGAAAACGGACTAGCGGGAGCCTACGAGCAGTACTTC. It translates to CASSENGLAGAYEQYF.

In DNA, the CDR3 is TGCAGTGTTAAACGGTTTGAGCAGTTCTTC. Translated: CSVKRFEQFF. The gene calls are TRBV20-1 and TRBJ2-1; the D is unclear. Germline V gene sequence: CDR1 DFQATT, CDR2 SNEGSKA (reference sequence). Trimming took off 7 bases at V and 9 bases at J, with 10 bases between the two ends. The length of the CDR3 is 10 residues.

The chain joins TRBV3-1 to TRBJ1-1; D is ambiguous. CDR1 and CDR2 from the germline V gene are LGHDT and YNNKEL (reference sequence). V lost 4 bases and J lost 3, with 9 bases in between. The CDR3 extends over 13 amino acids. The CDR3 is CASSPGIDTEAFF. For the CDR3, the DNA is TGTGCCAGCAGCCCTGGGATTGACACTGAAGCTTTCTTT.

The chain joins TRBV2 to TRBJ2-5, with a tentative D call TRBD2 (5 bases). This CDR3 contains 15 residues. The germline V and J ends were trimmed by 6 bases and 1 base, with 15 bases remaining between them. Germline-derived CDR1 and CDR2 are SNHLY and FYNNEI. CDR3 bases: TGTGCCAGCAGGCAACTAGGAGAGGTCCAAGAGACCCAGTACTTC. It yields the protein CASRQLGEVQETQYF.

This chain joins TRBV12-3 or TRBV12-4 and TRBJ2-1, with 8 bases that match TRBD1. V lost 5 bases and J lost 7; bases outside the gene matches: 10. The CDR3 is 15 residues long. The CDR3 DNA reads TGTGCCAGCAGTCCTTTACAGGGGGGCAATAATGAGCAGTTCTTC. It encodes CASSPLQGGNNEQFF.

The CDR3 protein is CASSLSSGASYEQYF. The CDR3 coding sequence is TGTGCCAGCAGTTTATCTTCCGGGGCCTCCTACGAGCAGTACTTC. This chain uses TRBV12-3 or TRBV12-4 with TRBJ2-7; D possibly matches TRBD1 or TRBD2 (5 bases each). This CDR3 has 15 amino acids. Trimming took 2 bases from V and 0 from J, leaving 11 bases between them.

The V call is TRBV7-7, the J call TRBJ2-3, with 16 bases identical to TRBD2. Per germline, CDR1 SSHAT and CDR2 FNYEAQ (reference sequence). CDR3 length: 18 residues. After removal of 3 bases from V and 1 base from J, the junction contained 4 bases not matched to a gene. CDR3 in amino acids: CASSLGTSGGAGTDTQYF. The CDR3 coding sequence is TGTGCCAGCAGCTTGGGGACTAGCGGGGGGGCCGGCACAGATACGCAGTATTTT. Full variable domain (remainder filled in from reference TRBV7-7 and TRBJ2-3): GAGVSQSPRYKVTKRGQDVTLRCDPISSHATLYWYQQALGQGPEFLTYFNYEAQPDKSGLPSDRFSAERPEGSISTLTIQRTEQRDSAMYRCASSLGTSGGAGTDTQYFGPGTRLTVL.

This rearrangement joins TRBV7-9 to TRBJ1-4; 10 nucleotides line up with TRBD1. Germline V lookup: CDR1 SEHNR, CDR2 FQNEAQ (reference sequence). Trimming took 5 bases from V and 0 from J; bases not matched to a gene: 3. CDR3 length: 16 amino acids. The DNA of the CDR3 is TGTGCCAGCAGCGATGGACAGGGGGCAACTAATGAAAAACTGTTTTTT. Translated: CASSDGQGATNEKLFF.

The chain has TRBV29-1 and TRBJ1-2; the D is unclear. The CDR3 sequence is 13 residues long. V was trimmed by 4 bases and J by 3 bases, leaving 12 bases between them. CDR1 is SQVTM, CDR2 ANQGSEA, per germline. The CDR3 DNA is TGCAGCGTTGGAGGTGGACGATACTATGGCTACACCTTC. Protein sequence: CSVGGGRYYGYTF.